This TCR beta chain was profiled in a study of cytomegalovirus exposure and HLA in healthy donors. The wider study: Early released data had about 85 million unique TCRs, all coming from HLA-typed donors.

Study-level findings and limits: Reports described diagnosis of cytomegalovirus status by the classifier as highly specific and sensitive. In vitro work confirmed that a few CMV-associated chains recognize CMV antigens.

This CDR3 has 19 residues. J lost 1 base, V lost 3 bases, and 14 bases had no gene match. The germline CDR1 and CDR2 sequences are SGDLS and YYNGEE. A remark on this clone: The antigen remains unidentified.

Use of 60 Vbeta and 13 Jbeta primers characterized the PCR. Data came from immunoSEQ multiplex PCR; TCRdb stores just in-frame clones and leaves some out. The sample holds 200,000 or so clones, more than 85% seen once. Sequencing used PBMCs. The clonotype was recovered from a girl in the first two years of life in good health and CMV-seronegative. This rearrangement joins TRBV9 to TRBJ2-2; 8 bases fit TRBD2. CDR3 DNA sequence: TGTGCCAGCAGCGCCCAGTCGGTTCTGGCGGGAGGGAACACCGGGGAGCTGTTTTTT. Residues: CASSAQSVLAGGNTGELFF.